This T cell receptor beta chain was identified during a study of beta chain features in type 1 diabetes. Study-wide points: For cells with high TCR expression, cDNA sequencing could yield over-representation.

Expressed TCRB transcripts got sequenced, as all isolated RNA was reverse transcribed. Naive, central memory and regulatory T cell samples came to a mean of about 4 million reads. Clones were read by immunoSEQ multiplex PCR, and TCRdb kept only the in-frame ones, dropping some. In the table there are 300,000 to 350,000 clones, 13% to 15% of which are singletons. In its sample, this clone was seen a few times. The antigen is undetermined. The sample carries other DNA sequences with the same CDR3. Sequencing was performed on central memory CD4+ T cells from blood. The clonotype was recovered from a man aged 25-40 years in good health.

The CDR3 DNA is TGTGCCATCAGTGAAGACAGGGGATTGAACACTGAAGCTTTCTTT. Protein sequence: CAISEDRGLNTEAFF. The chain uses TRBV10-3 and TRBJ1-1; 8 nucleotides line up with TRBD1. The junction had 3 bases not matched to a gene; V was cut back by 3 bases and J by 0 bases. There are 15 residues in the CDR3. Looked up from germline, CDR1 is ENHRY and CDR2 is SYGVKD.